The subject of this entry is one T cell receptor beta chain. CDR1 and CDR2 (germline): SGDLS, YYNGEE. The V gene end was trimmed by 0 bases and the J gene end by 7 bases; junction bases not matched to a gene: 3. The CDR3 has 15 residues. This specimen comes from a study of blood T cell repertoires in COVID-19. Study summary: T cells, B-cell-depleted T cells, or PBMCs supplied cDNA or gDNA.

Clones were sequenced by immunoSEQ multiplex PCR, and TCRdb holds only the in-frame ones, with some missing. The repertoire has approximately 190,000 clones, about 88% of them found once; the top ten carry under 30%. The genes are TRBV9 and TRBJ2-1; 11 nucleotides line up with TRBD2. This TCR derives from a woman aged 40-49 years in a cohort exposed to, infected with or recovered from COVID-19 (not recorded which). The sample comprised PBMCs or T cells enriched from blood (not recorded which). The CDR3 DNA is TGTGCCAGCAGCGTAGGGTCTAGCGGGGGGAATGAGCAGTTCTTC. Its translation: CASSVGSSGGNEQFF.